This T cell receptor (beta chain) was sequenced for a study of blood T cell repertoires in COVID-19. Overall study context: Researchers got acute and convalescent COVID-19 samples from the United States, Italy and Spain. Sample material is recorded as cDNA or gDNA derived from T cells, B-cell-depleted T cells, or PBMCs.

Original processing notes: Reference gene primer amplification gave estimated nucleated cell counts. Repertoires were generated with immunoSEQ multiplex PCR, while TCRdb's copy carries only in-frame clones and drops some. That table supplies the V and J calls and clone size; D and trimming were determined from the DNA. The sample includes around 100,000 clones, 75% to 90% of them seen just once. There are 15 residues in the CDR3. Trimming took 7 bases from V and 5 from J; bases not matched to a gene: 8. Germline loops: CDR1 MNHEY, CDR2 SMNVEV (reference sequence). The source material was peripheral blood. The chain couples TRBV27 to TRBJ1-6; 7 bases line up with TRBD1. The source of this sequence is a human donor in a cohort sampled during active COVID-19. The CDR3 nucleotides are TGTGCCAGCACGCTGGGACAGACCCATAATTCACCCCTCCACTTT. This encodes CASTLGQTHNSPLHF.